Shown below are 5 T cell receptor beta chains from a single sample sequenced in a study of OX40 agonist ivuxolimab in advanced cancers. Sequencing used immunoSEQ multiplex PCR; TCRdb keeps in-frame clones, though not all of them. The data contain tens of thousands of clones, roughly 88% of them singletons. Sequencing was performed on CD4+ or CD8+ T cells sorted from blood, taken in a trial of the OX40 agonist ivuxolimab. Source of these receptors: an adult with an advanced solid tumor such as melanoma, head and neck, liver or kidney cancer.

This clone appeared once. V is TRBV11-2 and J is TRBJ2-5; 9 bases align to TRBD2. CDR1 is SGHAT and CDR2 is FQNNGV in the germline V gene. CDR3 length equals 14 residues. The V and J ends lost 4 bases and 7 bases, in that order; junction bases with no gene match: 7. The CDR3 region is CASSSLRSGGTQYF. The CDR3 DNA is TGTGCCAGCAGCTCCCTCCGTAGCGGGGGGACCCAGTACTTC. The whole variable domain, remainder taken from reference TRBV11-2 and TRBJ2-5, is EAGVAQSPRYKIIEKRQSVAFWCNPISGHATLYWYQQILGQGPKLLIQFQNNGVVDDSQLPKDRFSAERLKGVDSTLKIQPAKLEDSAVYLCASSSLRSGGTQYFGPGTRLLVL.

The genes are TRBV5-1 and TRBJ1-1; D unresolved. The ends were cut back, 2 bases at V and 2 bases at J, with 19 bases in the middle. The CDR3 is 17 residues long. Germline V gene data show CDR1 as SGHRS and CDR2 as YFSETQ. The CDR3 is CASSFTPLAIQNTEAFF. DNA of the CDR3: TGCGCCAGCAGCTTTACTCCCCTTGCGATTCAAAACACTGAAGCTTTCTTT. Supplemented by reference TRBV5-1 and TRBJ1-1, the full variable domain reads KAGVTQTPRYLIKTRGQQVTLSCSPISGHRSVSWYQQTPGQGLQFLFEYFSETQRNKGNFPGRFSGRQFSNSRSEMNVSTLELGDSALYLCASSFTPLAIQNTEAFFGQGTRLTVV.

Only a few counts were recorded for this clone. The chain links TRBV18 to TRBJ2-7; a possible D gene is TRBD2 (5 bases). Germline V lookup: CDR1 KGHSH, CDR2 LQKENI. This CDR3 comprises 15 residues. Trimming took off 2 bases at V and 3 bases at J, with 14 bases between the two ends. CDR3 sequence reads: CASSPMEGRDYEQYF. The CDR3 region has the DNA TGTGCCAGCTCACCAATGGAAGGACGGGACTACGAGCAGTACTTC.

The genes are TRBV5-4 and TRBJ1-1, with TRBD1 identical over 7 bases. J was trimmed by 0 bases and V by 4 bases; bases with no gene match: 3. Germline V gene lookup returns CDR1 SGHNT and CDR2 YYREEE (reference sequence). The CDR3 is 14 residues long. Here the CDR3 reads CASSRQGLNTEAFF. Written as DNA, the CDR3 is TGTGCCAGCAGCAGACAGGGACTGAACACTGAAGCTTTCTTT.

The chain couples TRBV11-2 to TRBJ1-2; D remains unclear. With 4 bases removed from V and 9 bases from J, the gap between germline ends came to 21 bases. Germline V gene lookup returns CDR1 SGHAT and CDR2 FQNNGV. This CDR3 is 15 amino acids long. CDR3 residues: CASSSESSDDTSYTF. CDR3 in DNA: TGTGCCAGCAGCTCAGAAAGCTCGGATGACACGAGCTACACCTTC.